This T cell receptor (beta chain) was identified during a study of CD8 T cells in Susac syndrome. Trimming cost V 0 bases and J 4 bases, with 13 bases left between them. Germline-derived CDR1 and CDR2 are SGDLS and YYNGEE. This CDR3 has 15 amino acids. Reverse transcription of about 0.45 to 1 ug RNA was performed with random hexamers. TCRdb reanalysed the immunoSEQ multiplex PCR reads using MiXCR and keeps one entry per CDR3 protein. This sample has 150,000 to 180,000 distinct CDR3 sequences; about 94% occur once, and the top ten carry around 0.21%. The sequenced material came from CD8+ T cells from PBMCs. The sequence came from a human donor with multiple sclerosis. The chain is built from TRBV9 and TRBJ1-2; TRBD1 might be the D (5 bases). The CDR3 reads CASSVARGGSYGYTF. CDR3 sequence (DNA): TGTGCCAGCAGCGTAGCGCGGGGGGGGAGCTATGGCTACACCTTC.